This T cell receptor (beta chain) was identified in a study of blood T cell repertoires in COVID-19. About the study: The United States, Italy and Spain provided the acute and convalescent COVID-19 samples. T cells, B-cell-depleted T cells, or PBMCs supplied cDNA or gDNA.

Germline-derived CDR1 and CDR2 are PRHDT and FYEKMQ (reference sequence). CDR3 length: 14 amino acids. Trimming cost V 1 base and J 3 bases, with 9 bases left between them. Per the original methods: Estimation of nucleated cell counts was performed using reference gene primer amplification. Assay: immunoSEQ multiplex PCR; the TCRdb copy retains only in-frame clones and omits some. The V and J calls and clone size are taken from that table; D and trimming were inferred from the DNA. The sample records 250,000 to 300,000 clones, roughly 85% being singletons. This chain links TRBV13 with TRBJ2-5, with D uncertain. This receptor was taken from a woman in her twenties or thirties with active or convalescent COVID-19. Sequencing used peripheral blood. CDR3 nucleotides: TGTGCCAGCAGCTTAGTAGCTGAGGAAGAGACCCAGTACTTC. This sequence encodes CASSLVAEEETQYF. Drawing the rest from reference TRBV13 and TRBJ2-5, the complete variable domain is AAGVIQSPRHLIKEKRETATLKCYPIPRHDTVYWYQQGPGQDPQFLISFYEKMQSDKGSIPDRFSAQQFSDYHSELNMSSLELGDSALYFCASSLVAEEETQYFGPGTRLLVL.